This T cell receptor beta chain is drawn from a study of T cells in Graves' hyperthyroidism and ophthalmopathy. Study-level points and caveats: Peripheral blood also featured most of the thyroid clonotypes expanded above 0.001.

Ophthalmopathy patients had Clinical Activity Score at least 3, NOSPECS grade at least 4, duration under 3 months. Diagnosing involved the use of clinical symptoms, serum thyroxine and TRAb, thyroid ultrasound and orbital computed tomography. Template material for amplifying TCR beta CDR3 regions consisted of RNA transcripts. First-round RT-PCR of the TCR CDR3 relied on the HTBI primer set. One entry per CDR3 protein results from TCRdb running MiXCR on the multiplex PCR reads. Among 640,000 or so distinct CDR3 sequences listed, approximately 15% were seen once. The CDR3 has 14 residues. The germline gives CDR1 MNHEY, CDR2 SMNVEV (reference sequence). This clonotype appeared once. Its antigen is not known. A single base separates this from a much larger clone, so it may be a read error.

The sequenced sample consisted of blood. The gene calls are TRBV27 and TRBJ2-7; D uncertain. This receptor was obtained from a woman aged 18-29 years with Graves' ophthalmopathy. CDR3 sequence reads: CASSPRSPTYDQYF. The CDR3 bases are TGTGCCAGCAGTCCCCGGTCCCCGACCTACGATCAGTACTTC.